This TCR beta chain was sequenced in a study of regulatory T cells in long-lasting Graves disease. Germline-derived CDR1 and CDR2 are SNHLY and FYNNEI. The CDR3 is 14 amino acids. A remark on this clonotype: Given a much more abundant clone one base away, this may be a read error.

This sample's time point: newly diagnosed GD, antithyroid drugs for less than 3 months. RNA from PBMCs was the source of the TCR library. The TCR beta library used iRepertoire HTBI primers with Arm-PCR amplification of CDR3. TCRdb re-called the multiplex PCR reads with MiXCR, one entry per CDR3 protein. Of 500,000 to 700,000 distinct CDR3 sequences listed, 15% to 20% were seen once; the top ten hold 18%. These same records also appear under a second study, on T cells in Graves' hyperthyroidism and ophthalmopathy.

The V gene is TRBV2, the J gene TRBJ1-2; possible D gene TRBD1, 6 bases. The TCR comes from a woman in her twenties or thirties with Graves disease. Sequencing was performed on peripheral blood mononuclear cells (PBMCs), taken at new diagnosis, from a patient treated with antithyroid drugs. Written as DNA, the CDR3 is TGTGCCAGCAGTAAAGCTGTGGGGGCCTATGGCTACACCTTC. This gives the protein CASSKAVGAYGYTF. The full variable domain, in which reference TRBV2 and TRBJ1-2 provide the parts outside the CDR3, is EPEVTQTPSHQVTQMGQEVILRCVPISNHLYFYWYRQILGQKVEFLVSFYNNEISEKSEIFDDQFSVERPDGSNFTLKIRSTKLEDSAMYFCASSKAVGAYGYTFGSGTRLTVV.